This T cell receptor (beta chain) was identified in a study of shared clonotypes between healthy human individuals. This clone was recorded once. Source study methods: ImmunoSEQ output lacked quality scores and full-length reads, limiting matched filtering. Only in-frame clones appear in the TCRdb table, and some are missing; sequencing was by immunoSEQ multiplex PCR. That table furnishes V, J and clone size, whereas the DNA furnished D and trimming. The sample shows about a million clones, roughly 80% of them seen only once. The CDR3 sequence is 15 residues long. Losses at the gene ends were 8 bases for V and 4 bases for J; bases not matched to a gene: 13. Germline V gene data show CDR1 as SNHLY and CDR2 as FYNNEI.

This receptor was obtained from a man between 18 and 29 years old in good health. The sample consisted of memory CD4+ T cells sorted from blood. Subset reported: CD45RA-negative fraction. The gene calls are TRBV2 and TRBJ1-2, with 7 bases matching TRBD1. CDR3 in amino acids: CASLDRVAISYGYTF. The CDR3 DNA reads as TGTGCCAGCCTTGACAGGGTCGCTATAAGCTATGGCTACACCTTC.